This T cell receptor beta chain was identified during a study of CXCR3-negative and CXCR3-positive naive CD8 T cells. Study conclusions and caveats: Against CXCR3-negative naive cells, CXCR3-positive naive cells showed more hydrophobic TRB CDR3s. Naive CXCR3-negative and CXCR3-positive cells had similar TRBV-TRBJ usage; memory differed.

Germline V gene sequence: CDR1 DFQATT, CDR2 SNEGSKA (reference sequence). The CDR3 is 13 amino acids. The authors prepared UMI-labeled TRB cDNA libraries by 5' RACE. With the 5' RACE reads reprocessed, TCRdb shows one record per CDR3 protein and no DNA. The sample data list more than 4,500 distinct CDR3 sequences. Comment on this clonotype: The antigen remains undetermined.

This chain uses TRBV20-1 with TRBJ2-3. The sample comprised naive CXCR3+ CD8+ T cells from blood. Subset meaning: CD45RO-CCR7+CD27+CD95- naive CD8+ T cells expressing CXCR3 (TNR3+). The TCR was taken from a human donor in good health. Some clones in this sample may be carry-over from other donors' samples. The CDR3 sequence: CSARVASADTQYF.